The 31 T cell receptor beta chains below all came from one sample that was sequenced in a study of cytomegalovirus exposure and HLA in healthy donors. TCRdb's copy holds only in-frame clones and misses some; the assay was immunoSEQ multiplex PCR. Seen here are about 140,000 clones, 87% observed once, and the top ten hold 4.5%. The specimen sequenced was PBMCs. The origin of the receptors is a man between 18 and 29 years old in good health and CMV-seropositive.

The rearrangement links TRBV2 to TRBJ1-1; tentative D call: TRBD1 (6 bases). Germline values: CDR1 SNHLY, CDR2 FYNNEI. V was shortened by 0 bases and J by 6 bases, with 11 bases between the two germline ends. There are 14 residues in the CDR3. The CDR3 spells CASSEALTGSEAFF. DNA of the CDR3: TGTGCCAGCAGTGAAGCGCTGACAGGTTCTGAAGCTTTCTTT.

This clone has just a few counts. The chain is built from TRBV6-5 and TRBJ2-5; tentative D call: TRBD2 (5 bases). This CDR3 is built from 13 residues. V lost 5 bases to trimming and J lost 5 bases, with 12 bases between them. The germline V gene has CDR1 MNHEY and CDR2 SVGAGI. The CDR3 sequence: CASSRGLSETQYF. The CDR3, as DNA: TGTGCCAGCAGTAGAGGACTTTCGGAGACCCAGTACTTC.

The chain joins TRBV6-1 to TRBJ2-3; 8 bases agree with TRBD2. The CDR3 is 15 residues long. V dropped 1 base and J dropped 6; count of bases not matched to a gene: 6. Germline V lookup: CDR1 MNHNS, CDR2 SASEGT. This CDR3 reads CASSEGSGGWDTQYF. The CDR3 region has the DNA TGTGCCAGCAGTGAAGGAAGCGGGGGTTGGGATACGCAGTATTTT.

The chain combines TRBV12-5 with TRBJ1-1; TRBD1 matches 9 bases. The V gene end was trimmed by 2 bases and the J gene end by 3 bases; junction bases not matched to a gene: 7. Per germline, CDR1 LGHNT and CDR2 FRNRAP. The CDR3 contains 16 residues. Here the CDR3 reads CASGLIQGALDTEAFF. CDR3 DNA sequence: TGTGCTAGTGGTTTGATACAGGGGGCTCTCGACACTGAAGCTTTCTTT.

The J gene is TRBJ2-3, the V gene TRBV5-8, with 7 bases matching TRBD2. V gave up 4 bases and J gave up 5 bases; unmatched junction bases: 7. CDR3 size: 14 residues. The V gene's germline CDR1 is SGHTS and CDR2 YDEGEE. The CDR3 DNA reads TGTGCCAGCAGCGGAGGGAGGGGTGGAGATACGCAGTATTTT. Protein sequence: CASSGGRGGDTQYF.

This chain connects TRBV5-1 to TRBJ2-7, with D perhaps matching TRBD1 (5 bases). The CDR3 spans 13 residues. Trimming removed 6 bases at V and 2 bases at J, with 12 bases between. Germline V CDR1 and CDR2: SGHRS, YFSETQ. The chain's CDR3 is CASKSSTAYEQYF. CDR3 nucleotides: TGCGCCAGCAAATCGTCGACAGCCTACGAGCAGTACTTC.

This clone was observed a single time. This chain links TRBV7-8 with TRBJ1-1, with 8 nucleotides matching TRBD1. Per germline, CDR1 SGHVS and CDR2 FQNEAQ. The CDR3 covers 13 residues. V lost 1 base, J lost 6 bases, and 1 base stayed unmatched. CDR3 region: CASSLDRGAEAFF. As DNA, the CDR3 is TGTGCCAGCAGCTTAGACAGGGGGGCTGAAGCTTTCTTT.

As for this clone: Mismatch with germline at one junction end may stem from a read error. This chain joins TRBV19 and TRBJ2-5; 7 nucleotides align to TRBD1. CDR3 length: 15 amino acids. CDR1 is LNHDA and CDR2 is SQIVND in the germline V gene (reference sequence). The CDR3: CASSSWTGVQETQYF. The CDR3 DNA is TGTGCTAGTAGTTCTTGGACAGGCGTACAAGAGACCCAGTACTTC. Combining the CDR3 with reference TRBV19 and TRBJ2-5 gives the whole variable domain DGGITQSPKYLFRKEGQNVTLSCEQNLNHDAMYWYRQDPGQGLRLIYYSQIVNDFQKGDIAEGYSVSREKKESFPLTVTSAQKNPTAFYLCASSSWTGVQETQYFGPGTRLLVL.

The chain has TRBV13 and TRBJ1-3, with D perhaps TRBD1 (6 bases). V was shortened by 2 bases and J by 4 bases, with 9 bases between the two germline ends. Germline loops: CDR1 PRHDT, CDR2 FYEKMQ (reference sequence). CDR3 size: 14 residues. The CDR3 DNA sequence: TGTGCCAGCAGCTTAAACGGACAGGGAAACACCATATATTTT. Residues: CASSLNGQGNTIYF.

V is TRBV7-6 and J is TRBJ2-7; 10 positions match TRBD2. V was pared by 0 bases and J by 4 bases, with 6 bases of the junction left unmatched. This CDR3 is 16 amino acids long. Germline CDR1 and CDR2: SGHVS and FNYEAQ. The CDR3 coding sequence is TGTGCCAGCAGCTTAGCGTCAGGGACTAGCGCTTACGAGCAGTACTTC. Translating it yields CASSLASGTSAYEQYF. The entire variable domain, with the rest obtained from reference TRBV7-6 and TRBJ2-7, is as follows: GAGVSQSPRYKVTKRGQDVALRCDPISGHVSLYWYRQALGQGPEFLTYFNYEAQQDKSGLPNDRFSAERPEGSISTLTIQRTEQRDSAMYRCASSLASGTSAYEQYFGPGTRLTVT.

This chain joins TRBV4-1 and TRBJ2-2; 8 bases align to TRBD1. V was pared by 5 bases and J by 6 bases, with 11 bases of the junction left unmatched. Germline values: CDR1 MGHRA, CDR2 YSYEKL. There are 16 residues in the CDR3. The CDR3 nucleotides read TGCGCCAGCAGCTTACCATGGACAGGGCCCGCCGGGGAGCTGTTTTTT. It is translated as CASSLPWTGPAGELFF.

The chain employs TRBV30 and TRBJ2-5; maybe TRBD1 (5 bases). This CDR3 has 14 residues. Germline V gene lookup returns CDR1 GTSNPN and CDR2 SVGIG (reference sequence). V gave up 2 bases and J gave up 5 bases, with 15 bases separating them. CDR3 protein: CAWSRPKWGETQYF. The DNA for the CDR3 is TGTGCCTGGAGTCGTCCAAAATGGGGCGAGACCCAGTACTTC.

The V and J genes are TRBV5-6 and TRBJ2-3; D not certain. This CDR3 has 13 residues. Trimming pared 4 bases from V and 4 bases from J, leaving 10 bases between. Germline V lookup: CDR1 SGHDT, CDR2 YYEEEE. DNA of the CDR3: TGTGCCAGCAGCCGCGGCTCGGCAGATACGCAGTATTTT. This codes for CASSRGSADTQYF.

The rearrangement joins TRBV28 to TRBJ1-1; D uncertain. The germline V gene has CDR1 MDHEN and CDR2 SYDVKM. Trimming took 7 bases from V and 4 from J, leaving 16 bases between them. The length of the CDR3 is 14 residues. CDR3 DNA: TGTGCCAGCAACCTGCTGGAGGGAAGCACTGAAGCTTTCTTT. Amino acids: CASNLLEGSTEAFF.

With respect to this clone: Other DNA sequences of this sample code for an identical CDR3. In nucleotides, the CDR3 is TGTGCCAGCAGCTTAGCCCAGGGCAATGAGCAGTTCTTC. Residues: CASSLAQGNEQFF. The chain joins TRBV11-2 to TRBJ2-1; possible D gene TRBD1, 5 bases. Germline V CDR1 and CDR2: SGHAT, FQNNGV. CDR3 length equals 13 residues. V gave up 1 base and J gave up 6 bases, with 7 bases separating them.

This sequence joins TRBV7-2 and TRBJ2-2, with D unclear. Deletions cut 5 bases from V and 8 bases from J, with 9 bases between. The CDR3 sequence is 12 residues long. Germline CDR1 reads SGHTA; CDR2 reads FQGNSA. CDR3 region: CASSRYRGELFF. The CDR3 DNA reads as TGTGCCAGCAGCCGATACCGGGGGGAGCTGTTTTTT.

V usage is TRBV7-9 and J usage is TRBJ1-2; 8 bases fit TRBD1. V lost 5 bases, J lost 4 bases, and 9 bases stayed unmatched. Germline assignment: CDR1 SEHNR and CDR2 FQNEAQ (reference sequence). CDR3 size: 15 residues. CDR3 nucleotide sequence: TGTGCCAGCAGCCCACGCGGACAGGGAGTCTATGGCTACACCTTC. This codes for CASSPRGQGVYGYTF.

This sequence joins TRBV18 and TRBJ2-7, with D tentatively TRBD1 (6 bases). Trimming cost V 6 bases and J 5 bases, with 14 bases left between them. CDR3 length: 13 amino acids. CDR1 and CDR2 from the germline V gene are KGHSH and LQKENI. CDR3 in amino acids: CASSGDGGHEQYF. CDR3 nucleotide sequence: TGTGCCAGCTCGGGCGATGGGGGCCACGAGCAGTACTTC.

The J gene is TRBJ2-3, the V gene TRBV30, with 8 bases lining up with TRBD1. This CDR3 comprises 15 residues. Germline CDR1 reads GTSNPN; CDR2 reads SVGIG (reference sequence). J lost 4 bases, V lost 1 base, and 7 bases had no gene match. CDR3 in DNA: TGTGCCTGGAGTGAAGAGACAGGGGTAGCAGATACGCAGTATTTT. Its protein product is CAWSEETGVADTQYF.

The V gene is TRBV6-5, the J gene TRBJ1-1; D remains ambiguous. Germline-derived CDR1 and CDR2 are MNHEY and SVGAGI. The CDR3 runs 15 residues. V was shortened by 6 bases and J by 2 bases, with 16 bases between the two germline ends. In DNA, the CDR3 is TGTGCCAGCAGCTCTATCGGGGAGGGCAACACTGAAGCTTTCTTT. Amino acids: CASSSIGEGNTEAFF.

The DNA for the CDR3 is TGCGCCAGCAGCCAATATCAAGGAGACACTGAAGCTTTCTTT. Its translation is CASSQYQGDTEAFF. The genes are TRBV4-1 and TRBJ1-1; D is uncertain. The CDR3 runs 14 residues. Trimming took 2 bases from V and 3 from J, leaving 10 bases between them. CDR1 is MGHRA, CDR2 YSYEKL, per germline.

CDR3 nucleotides: TGTGCCAGCAGACTACCCGGGACAGGGGAGACTTCACCCCTCCACTTT. Translated, it gives CASRLPGTGETSPLHF. This chain uses TRBV6-6 with TRBJ1-6, with 10 bases fitting TRBD1. The CDR3 contains 16 residues. Trimming removed 6 bases from V and 9 bases from J; junction bases left unmatched: 11. Germline CDR1 and CDR2: MNHNY and SVGAGI (reference sequence).

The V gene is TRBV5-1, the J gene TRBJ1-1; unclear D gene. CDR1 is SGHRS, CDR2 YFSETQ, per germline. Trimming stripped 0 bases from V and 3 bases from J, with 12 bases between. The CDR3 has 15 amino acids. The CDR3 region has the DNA TGCGCCAGCAGCTTGGGGGTAGGGAGGGACACTGAAGCTTTCTTT. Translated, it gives CASSLGVGRDTEAFF.

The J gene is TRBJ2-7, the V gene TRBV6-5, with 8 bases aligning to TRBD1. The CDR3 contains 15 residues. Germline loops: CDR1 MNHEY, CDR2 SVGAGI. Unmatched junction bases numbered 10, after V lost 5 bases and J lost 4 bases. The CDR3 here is CASSANSGQVYEQYF. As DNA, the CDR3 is TGTGCCAGCAGTGCCAACTCGGGACAGGTTTACGAGCAGTACTTC.

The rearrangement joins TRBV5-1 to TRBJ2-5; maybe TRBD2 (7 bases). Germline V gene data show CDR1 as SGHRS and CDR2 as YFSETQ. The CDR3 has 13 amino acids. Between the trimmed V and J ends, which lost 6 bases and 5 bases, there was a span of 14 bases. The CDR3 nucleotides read TGCGCCAGCACCCGGGGGGCCGGGGAGACCCAGTACTTC. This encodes CASTRGAGETQYF. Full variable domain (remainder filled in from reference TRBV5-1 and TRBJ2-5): KAGVTQTPRYLIKTRGQQVTLSCSPISGHRSVSWYQQTPGQGLQFLFEYFSETQRNKGNFPGRFSGRQFSNSRSEMNVSTLELGDSALYLCASTRGAGETQYFGPGTRLLVL.

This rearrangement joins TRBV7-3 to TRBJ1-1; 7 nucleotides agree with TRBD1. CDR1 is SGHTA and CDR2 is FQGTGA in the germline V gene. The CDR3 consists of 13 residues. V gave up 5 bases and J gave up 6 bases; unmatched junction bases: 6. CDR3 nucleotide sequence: TGTGCCAGCAGCCAGACAGGGTTAGCTGAAGCTTTCTTT. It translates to CASSQTGLAEAFF.

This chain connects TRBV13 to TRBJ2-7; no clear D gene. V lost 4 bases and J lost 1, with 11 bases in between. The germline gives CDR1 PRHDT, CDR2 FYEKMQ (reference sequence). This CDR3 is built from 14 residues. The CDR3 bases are TGTGCCAGCAGCTCCGCAGGATCTTCCTACGAGCAGTACTTC. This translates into CASSSAGSSYEQYF. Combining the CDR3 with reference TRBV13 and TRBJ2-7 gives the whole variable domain AAGVIQSPRHLIKEKRETATLKCYPIPRHDTVYWYQQGPGQDPQFLISFYEKMQSDKGSIPDRFSAQQFSDYHSELNMSSLELGDSALYFCASSSAGSSYEQYFGPGTRLTVT.

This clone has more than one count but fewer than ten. The CDR3 sequence is CATSRLPGGGNWGYTF. CDR3 nucleotides: TGTGCCACCAGCAGACTTCCCGGGGGGGGAAACTGGGGCTACACCTTC. This chain connects TRBV15 to TRBJ1-2; D is possibly TRBD1 (5 bases). The germline V gene has CDR1 LNHNV and CDR2 YYDKDF (reference sequence). The V end lost 2 bases, the J end lost 8 bases, and 21 bases lay between the germline ends. The CDR3 length is 16 residues.

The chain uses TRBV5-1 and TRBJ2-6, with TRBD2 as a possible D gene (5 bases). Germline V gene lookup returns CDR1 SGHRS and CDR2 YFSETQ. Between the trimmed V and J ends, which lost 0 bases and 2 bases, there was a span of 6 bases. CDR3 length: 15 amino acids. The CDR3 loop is CASSLDGAGANVLTF. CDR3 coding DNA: TGCGCCAGCAGCTTGGACGGGGCTGGGGCCAACGTCCTGACTTTC.

The CDR3 sequence is CASSLADLAGGGYF. The CDR3 DNA sequence: TGTGCCAGCAGCTTGGCAGACCTAGCGGGTGGTGGGTATTTT. The V gene is TRBV5-8, the J gene TRBJ2-3; 8 bases agree with TRBD2. V lost 0 bases and J lost 14; bases outside the gene matches: 11. This CDR3 is built from 14 residues. Germline-derived CDR1 and CDR2 are SGHTS and YDEGEE.

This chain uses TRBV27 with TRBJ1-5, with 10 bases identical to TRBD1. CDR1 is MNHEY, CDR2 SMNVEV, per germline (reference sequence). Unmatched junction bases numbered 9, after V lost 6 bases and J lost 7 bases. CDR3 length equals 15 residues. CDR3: CASSSRTGGVQPQHF. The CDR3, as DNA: TGTGCCAGCAGCTCCCGGACAGGGGGGGTACAGCCCCAGCATTTT.